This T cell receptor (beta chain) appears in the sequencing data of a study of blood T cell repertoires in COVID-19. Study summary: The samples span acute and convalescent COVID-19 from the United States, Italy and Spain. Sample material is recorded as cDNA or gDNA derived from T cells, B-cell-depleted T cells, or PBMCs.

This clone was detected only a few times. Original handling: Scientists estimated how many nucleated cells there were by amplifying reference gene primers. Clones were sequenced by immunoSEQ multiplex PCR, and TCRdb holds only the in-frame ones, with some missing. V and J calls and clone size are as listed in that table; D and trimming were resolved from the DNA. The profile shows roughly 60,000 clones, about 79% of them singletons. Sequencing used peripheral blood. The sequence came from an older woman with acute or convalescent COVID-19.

The CDR3 DNA follows: TGCGCCAGCAGTGAGTCCGGGACAGCAAACACTGAAGCTTTCTTT. Amino acid sequence: CASSESGTANTEAFF. The genes are TRBV10-1 and TRBJ1-1; 7 bases fit TRBD1. The CDR3 extends over 15 amino acids. CDR1 and CDR2 (germline): WNHNN, SYGVQD (reference sequence). The V segment lost 0 bases and the J segment 2 bases; nucleotides outside the gene matches: 3.